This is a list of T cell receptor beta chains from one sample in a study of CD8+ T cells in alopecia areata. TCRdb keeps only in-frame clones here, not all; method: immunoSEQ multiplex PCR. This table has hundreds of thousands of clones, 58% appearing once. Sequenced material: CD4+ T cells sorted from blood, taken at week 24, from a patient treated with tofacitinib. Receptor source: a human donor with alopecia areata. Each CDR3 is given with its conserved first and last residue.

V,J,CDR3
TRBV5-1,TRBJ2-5,CASSVSRETQYF
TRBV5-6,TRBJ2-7,CASSFSTSGGYEQYF
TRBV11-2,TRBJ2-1,CASSPPAAGGVEQFF
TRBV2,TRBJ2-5,CASSRDRDQETQYF
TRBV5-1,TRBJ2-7,CASSFDRRGEQYF
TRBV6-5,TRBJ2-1,CASSYGTSAHNEQFF
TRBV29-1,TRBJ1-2,CSVNSWGGYGYTF
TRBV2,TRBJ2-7,CASSTDISYEQYF
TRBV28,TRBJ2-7,CASTPQTYEQYF
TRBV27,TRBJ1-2,CASSSPDRVVGYTF
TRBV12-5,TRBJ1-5,CASGLGAQPQHF
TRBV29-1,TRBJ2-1,CSVEDRARGDNEQFF
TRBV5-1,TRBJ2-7,CASSSTGNEQYF
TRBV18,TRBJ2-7,CASSPTGNSYEQYF
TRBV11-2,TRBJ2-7,CASSALGGPTYEQYF
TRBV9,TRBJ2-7,CASSVGTKSYEQYF
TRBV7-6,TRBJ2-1,CASSTRRTSGVGNEQFF
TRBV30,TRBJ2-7,CAWSLGTSGGYEQYF
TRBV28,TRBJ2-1,CASSRNTQQFF
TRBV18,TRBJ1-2,CASSHGTGGDGYTF
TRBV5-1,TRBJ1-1,CASSPGGVIMNTEAFF
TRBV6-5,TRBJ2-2,CASSYRPGANTGELFF
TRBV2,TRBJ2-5,CASNIQGVQETQYF
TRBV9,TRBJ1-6,CASSSGLGSPLHF
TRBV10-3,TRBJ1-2,CAISESNYGYTF
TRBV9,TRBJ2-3,CASSVDRETDTQYF
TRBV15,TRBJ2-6,CATSRIVTGANVLTF
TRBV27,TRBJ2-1,CASSLKVTGARYNEQFF
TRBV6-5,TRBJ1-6,CASNLEPNSPLHF
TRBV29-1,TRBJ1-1,CSVGEAFF
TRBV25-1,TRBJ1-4,CASMENNEKLFF
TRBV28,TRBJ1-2,CASSFNNYGYTF
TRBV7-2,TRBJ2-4,CASSPRGGNIQYF
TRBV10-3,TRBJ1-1,CAISEPTGQPERAFF
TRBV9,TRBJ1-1,CASGGNRDTEAFF
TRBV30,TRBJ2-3,CAWSLGPGDTQYF
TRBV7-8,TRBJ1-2,CASSPEMDYGYTF
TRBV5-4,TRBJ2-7,CASSVLPDYSYEQYF
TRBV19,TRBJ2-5,CASSAQTSQQETQYF
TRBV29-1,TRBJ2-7,CSVRITGGSYEQYF
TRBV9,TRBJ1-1,CASSGRRDTEAFF
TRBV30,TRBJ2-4,CAWRMSGRNIQYF
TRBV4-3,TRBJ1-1,CASSQDSTGIGAFF
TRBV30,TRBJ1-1,CAWTTGTSSTEAFF
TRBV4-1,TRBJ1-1,CASSQLPGVSTEAFF
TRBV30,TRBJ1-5,CAWSGSEVQPQHF
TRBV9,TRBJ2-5,CASSVDAGGETQYF
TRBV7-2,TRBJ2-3,CASSRGLAGALHTDTQYF
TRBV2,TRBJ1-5,CASRLDSNQPQHF
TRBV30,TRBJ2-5,CAWSPTLETQYF
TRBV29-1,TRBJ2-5,CSVTEVQETQYF
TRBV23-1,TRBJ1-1,CASMGEAFF
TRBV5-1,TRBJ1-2,CASSSGNTRVSVKGYTF
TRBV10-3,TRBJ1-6,CAISSSYNSPLHF
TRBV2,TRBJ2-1,CASSPRLAGGTNEQFF
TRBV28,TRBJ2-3,CASSSTGGRLTDTQYF